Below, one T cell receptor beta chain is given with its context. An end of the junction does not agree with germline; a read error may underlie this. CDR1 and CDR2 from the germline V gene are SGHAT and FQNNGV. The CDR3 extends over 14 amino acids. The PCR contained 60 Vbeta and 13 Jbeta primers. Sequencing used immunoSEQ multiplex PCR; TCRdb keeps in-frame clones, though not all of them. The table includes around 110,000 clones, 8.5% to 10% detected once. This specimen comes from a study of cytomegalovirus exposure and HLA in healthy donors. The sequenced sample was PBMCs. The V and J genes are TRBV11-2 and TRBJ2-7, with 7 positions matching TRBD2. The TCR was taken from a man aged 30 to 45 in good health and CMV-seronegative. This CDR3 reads CASSATPRLAAYNF. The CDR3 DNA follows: TGTGCCAGCAGCGCAACCCCTAGACTAGCTGCGTATAACTTC.